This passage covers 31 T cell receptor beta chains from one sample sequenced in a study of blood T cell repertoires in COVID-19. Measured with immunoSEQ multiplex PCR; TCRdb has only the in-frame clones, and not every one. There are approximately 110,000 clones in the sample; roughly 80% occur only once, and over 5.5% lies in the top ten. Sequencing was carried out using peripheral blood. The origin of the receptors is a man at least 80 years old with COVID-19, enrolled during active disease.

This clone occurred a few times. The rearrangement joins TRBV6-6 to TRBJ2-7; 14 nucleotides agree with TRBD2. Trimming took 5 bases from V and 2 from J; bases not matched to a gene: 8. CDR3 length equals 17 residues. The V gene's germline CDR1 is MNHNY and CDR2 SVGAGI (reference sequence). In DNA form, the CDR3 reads TGTGCCAGCAGTCGAGGGACTAGCGGGGGTGCTCCCTACGAGCAGTACTTC. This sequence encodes CASSRGTSGGAPYEQYF.

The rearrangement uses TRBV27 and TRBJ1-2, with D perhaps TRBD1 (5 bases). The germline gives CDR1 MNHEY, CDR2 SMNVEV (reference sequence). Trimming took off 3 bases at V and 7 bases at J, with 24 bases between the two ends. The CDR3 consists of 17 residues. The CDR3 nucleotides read TGTGCCAGCAGTTTGAACCGGGACTACCTGAATCTAGGTGGCTACACCTTC. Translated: CASSLNRDYLNLGGYTF.

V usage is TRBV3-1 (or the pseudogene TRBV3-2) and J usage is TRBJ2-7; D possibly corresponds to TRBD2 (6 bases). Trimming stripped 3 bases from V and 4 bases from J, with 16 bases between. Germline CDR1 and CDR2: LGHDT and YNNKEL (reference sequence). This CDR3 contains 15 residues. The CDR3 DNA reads TGTGCCAGCAGCCAGGGTAGCGGCTCGTGGTACGAGCAGTACTTC. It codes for CASSQGSGSWYEQYF.

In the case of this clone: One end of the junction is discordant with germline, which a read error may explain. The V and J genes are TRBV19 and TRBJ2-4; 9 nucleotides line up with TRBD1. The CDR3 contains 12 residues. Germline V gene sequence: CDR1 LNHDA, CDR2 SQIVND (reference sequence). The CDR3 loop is CASSLIRTGVDF. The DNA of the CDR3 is TGTGCCAGTAGCCTCATCCGGACAGGGGTTGACTTC.

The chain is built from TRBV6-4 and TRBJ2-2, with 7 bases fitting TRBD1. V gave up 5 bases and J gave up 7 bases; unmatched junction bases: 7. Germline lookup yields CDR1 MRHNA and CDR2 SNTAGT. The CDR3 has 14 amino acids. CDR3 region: CASSNDRAGGELFF. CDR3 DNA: TGTGCCAGCAGTAACGACAGGGCTGGCGGGGAGCTGTTTTTT.

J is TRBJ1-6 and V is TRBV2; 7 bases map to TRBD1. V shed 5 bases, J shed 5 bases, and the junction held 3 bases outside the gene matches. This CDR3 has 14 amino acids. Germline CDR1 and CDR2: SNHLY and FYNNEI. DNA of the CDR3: TGTGCCAGCAGTCAAGACAGGGATAATTCACCCCTCCACTTT. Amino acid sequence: CASSQDRDNSPLHF. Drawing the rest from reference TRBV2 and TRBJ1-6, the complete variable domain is EPEVTQTPSHQVTQMGQEVILRCVPISNHLYFYWYRQILGQKVEFLVSFYNNEISEKSEIFDDQFSVERPDGSNFTLKIRSTKLEDSAMYFCASSQDRDNSPLHFGNGTRLTVT.

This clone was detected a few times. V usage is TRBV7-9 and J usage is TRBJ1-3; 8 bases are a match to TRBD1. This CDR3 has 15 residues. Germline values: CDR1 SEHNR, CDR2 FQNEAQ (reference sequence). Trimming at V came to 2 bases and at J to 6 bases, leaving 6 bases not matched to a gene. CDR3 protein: CASSLRSGGENTIYF. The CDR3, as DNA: TGTGCCAGCAGCTTACGCTCAGGGGGCGAAAACACCATATATTTT.

The CDR3 DNA follows: TGTGCCAGCAGCTACGGACTAGCGGGAACCAAAAACATTCAGTACTTC. This encodes CASSYGLAGTKNIQYF. The rearrangement uses TRBV4-2 and TRBJ2-4; TRBD2 matches at 12 bases. There are 16 residues in the CDR3. After removal of 5 bases from V and 2 bases from J, the junction contained 4 bases not matched to a gene. Germline lookup yields CDR1 LGHNA and CDR2 YNFKEQ.

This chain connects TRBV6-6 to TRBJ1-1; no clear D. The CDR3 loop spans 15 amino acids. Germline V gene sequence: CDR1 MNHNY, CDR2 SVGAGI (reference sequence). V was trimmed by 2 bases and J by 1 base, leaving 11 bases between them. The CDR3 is CASSYEGERNTEAFF. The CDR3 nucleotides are TGTGCCAGCAGTTACGAGGGAGAGAGGAACACTGAAGCTTTCTTT.

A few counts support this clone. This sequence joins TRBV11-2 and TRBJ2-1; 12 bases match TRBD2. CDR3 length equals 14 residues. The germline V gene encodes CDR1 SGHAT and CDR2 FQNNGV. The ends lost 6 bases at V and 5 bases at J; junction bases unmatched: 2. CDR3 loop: CASSRTSGNNEQFF. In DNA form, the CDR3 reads TGTGCCAGCAGTCGGACTAGCGGGAACAATGAGCAGTTCTTC.

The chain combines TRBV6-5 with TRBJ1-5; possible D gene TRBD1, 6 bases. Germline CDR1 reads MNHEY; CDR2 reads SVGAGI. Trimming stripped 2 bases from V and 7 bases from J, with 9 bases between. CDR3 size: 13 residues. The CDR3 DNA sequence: TGTGCCAGCAGTTACACGGACAGCCAGCCCCAGCATTTT. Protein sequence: CASSYTDSQPQHF.

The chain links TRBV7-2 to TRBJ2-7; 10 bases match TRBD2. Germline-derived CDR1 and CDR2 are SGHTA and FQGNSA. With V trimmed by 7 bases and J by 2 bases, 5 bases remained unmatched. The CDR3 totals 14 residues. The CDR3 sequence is CASKLAGGTYEQYF. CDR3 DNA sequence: TGTGCCAGCAAATTAGCGGGAGGCACCTACGAGCAGTACTTC.

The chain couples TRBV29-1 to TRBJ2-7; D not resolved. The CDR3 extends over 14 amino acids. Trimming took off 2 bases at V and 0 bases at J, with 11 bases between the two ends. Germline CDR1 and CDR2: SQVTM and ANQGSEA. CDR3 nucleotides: TGCAGCGTTGAACTGGGCCAAAGCTCCTACGAGCAGTACTTC. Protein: CSVELGQSSYEQYF.

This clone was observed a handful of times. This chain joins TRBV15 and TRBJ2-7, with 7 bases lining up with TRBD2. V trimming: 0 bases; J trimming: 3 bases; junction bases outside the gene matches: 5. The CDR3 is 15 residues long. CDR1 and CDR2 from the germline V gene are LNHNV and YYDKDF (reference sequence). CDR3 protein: CATSRDIGDYYEQYF. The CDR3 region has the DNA TGTGCCACCAGCAGAGATATCGGGGACTACTACGAGCAGTACTTC. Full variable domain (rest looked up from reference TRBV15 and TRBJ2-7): DAMVIQNPRYQVTQFGKPVTLSCSQTLNHNVMYWYQQKSSQAPKLLFHYYDKDFNNEADTPDNFQSRRPNTSFCFLDIRSPGLGDTAMYLCATSRDIGDYYEQYFGPGTRLTVT.

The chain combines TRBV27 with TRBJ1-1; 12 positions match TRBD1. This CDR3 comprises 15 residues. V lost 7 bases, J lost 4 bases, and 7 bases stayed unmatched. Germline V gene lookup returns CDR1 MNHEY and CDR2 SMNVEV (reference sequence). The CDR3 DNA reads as TGTGCCAGCAAACCGGGACAGGGGGCAGGCACTGAAGCTTTCTTT. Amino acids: CASKPGQGAGTEAFF.

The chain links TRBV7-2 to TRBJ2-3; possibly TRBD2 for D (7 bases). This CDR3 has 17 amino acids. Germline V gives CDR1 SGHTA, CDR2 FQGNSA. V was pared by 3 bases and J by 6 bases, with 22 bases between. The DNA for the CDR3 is TGTGCCAGCAGCTTCGGAGGGGGGGGCTCCACTGCCGATACGCAGTATTTT. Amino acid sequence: CASSFGGGGSTADTQYF.

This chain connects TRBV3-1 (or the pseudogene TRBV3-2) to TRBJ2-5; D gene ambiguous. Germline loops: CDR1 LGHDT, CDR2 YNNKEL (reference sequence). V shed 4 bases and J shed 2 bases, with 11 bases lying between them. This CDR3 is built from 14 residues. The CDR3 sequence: CASSPYSPQETQYF. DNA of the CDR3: TGTGCCAGCAGCCCCTACTCGCCACAAGAGACCCAGTACTTC.

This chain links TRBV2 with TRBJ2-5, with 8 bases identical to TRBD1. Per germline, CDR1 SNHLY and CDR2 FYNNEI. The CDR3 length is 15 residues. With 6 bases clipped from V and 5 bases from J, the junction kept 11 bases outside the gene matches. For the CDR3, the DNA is TGTGCCAGCAGAGTGGCCAGGGGGCTAGAGGAGACCCAGTACTTC. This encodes CASRVARGLEETQYF. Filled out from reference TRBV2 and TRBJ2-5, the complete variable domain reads EPEVTQTPSHQVTQMGQEVILRCVPISNHLYFYWYRQILGQKVEFLVSFYNNEISEKSEIFDDQFSVERPDGSNFTLKIRSTKLEDSAMYFCASRVARGLEETQYFGPGTRLLVL.

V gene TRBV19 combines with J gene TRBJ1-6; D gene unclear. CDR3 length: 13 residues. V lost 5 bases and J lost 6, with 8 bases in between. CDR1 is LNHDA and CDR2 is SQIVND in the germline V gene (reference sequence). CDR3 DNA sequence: TGTGCCAGTAGTCCCCGACTTAATTCACCCCTCCACTTT. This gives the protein CASSPRLNSPLHF.

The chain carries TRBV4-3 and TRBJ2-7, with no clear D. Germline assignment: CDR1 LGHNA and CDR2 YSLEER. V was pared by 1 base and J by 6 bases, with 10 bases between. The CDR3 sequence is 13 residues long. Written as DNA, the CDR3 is TGCGCCAGCAGCCAAGTCCTAGAGAGCGAGCAGTACTTC. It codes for CASSQVLESEQYF.

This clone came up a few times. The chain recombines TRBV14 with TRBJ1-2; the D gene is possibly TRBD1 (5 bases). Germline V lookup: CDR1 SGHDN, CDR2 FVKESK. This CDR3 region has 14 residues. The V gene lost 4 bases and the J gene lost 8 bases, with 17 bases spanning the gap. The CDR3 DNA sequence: TGTGCCAGCAGCCCCAGACCAGGGTTGTCGGGCTACACCTTC. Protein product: CASSPRPGLSGYTF.

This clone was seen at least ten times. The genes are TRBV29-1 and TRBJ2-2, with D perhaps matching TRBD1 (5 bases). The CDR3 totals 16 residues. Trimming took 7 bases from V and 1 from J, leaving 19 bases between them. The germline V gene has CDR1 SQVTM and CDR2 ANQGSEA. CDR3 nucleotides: TGCAGCGCCAAAATCCCGACAGAAAAGAACACCGGGGAGCTGTTTTTT. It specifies CSAKIPTEKNTGELFF.

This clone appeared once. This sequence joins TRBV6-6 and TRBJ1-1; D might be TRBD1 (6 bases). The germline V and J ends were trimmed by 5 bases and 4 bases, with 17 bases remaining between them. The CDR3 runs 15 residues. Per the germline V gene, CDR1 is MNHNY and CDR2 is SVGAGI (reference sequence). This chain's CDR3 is CASSRITGGLTEAFF. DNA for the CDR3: TGTGCCAGCAGTCGGATCACGGGGGGCCTCACTGAAGCTTTCTTT.

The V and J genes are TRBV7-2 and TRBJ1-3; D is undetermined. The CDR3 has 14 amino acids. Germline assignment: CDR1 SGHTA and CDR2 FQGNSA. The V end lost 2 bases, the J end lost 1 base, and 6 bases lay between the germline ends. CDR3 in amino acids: CASSLSLSGNTIYF. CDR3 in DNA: TGTGCCAGCAGCTTAAGCCTGTCTGGAAACACCATATATTTT.

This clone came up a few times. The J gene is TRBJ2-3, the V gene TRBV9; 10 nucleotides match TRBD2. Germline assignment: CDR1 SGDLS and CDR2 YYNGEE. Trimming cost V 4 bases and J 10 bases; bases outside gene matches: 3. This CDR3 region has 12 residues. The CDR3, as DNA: TGTGCCAGCAGCATAACTAGCGGGGCGCAGTATTTT. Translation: CASSITSGAQYF. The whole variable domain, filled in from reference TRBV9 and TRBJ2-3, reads DSGVTQTPKHLITATGQRVTLRCSPRSGDLSVYWYQQSLDQGLQFLIQYYNGEERAKGNILERFSAQQFPDLHSELNLSSLELGDSALYFCASSITSGAQYFGPGTRLTVL.

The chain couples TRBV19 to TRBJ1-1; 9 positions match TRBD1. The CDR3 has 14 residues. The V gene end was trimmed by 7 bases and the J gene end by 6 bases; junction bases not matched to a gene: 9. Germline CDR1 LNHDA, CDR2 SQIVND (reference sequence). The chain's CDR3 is CASTYGTGFPEAFF. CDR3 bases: TGTGCCAGTACCTATGGGACAGGGTTCCCTGAAGCTTTCTTT. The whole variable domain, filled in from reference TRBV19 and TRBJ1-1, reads DGGITQSPKYLFRKEGQNVTLSCEQNLNHDAMYWYRQDPGQGLRLIYYSQIVNDFQKGDIAEGYSVSREKKESFPLTVTSAQKNPTAFYLCASTYGTGFPEAFFGQGTRLTVV.

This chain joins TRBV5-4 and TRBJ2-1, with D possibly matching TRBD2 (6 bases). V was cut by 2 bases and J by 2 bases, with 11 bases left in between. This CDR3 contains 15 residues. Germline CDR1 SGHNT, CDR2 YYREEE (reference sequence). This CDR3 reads CASSLGGGAYNEQFF. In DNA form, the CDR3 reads TGTGCCAGCAGCTTAGGCGGAGGGGCCTACAATGAGCAGTTCTTC.

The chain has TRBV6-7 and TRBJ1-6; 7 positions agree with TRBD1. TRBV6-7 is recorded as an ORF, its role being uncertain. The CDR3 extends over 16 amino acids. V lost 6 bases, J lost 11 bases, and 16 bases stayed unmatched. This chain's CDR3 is CASRLLRDSRETPLHF. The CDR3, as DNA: TGTGCCAGCAGATTACTCCGGGACAGCCGAGAAACACCCCTCCACTTT.

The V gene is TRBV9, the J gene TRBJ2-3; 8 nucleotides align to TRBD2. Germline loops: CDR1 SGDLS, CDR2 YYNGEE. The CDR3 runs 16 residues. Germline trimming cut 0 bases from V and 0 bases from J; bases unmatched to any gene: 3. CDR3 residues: CASSVGVAGSTDTQYF. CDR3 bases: TGTGCCAGCAGCGTAGGGGTAGCGGGAAGCACAGATACGCAGTATTTT. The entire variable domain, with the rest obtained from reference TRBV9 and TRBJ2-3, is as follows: DSGVTQTPKHLITATGQRVTLRCSPRSGDLSVYWYQQSLDQGLQFLIQYYNGEERAKGNILERFSAQQFPDLHSELNLSSLELGDSALYFCASSVGVAGSTDTQYFGPGTRLTVL.

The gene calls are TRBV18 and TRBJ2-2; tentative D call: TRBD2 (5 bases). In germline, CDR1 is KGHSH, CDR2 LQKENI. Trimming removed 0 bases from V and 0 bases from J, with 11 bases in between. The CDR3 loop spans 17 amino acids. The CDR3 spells CASSPPGAVTNTGELFF. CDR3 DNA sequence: TGTGCCAGCTCACCACCGGGAGCGGTTACGAACACCGGGGAGCTGTTTTTT. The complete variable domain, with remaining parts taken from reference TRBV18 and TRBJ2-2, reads NAGVMQNPRHLVRRRGQEARLRCSPMKGHSHVYWYRQLPEEGLKFMVYLQKENIIDESGMPKERFSAEFPKEGPSILRIQQVVRGDSAAYFCASSPPGAVTNTGELFFGEGSRLTVL.

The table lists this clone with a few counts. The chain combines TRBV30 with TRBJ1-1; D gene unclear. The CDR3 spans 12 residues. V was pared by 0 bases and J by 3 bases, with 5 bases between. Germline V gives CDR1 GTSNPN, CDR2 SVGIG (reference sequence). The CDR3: CAWSVRDTEAFF. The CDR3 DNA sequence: TGTGCCTGGAGTGTACGAGACACTGAAGCTTTCTTT.